Listed below are T cell receptor beta chains from one sample, sequenced in a study of technical replicates of blood from a handful of donors. Generated by immunoSEQ multiplex PCR, the TCRdb table keeps only in-frame clones and is missing some. The sample lists 75,000 to 90,000 clones; 85% to 95% were seen once. The sequencing sample was made of T cells isolated from PBMCs. Receptors were obtained from a human donor in good health. Each CDR3 is given with its conserved first and last residue. Each record gives: V gene, clone size, D gene, J gene, CDR3 protein, CDR3 DNA. D genes are given only for firm matches. Size tells how often a clone was seen (once, few, many) or the class of an expanded clone, and some rows leave it out.

>TRBV18|NA|TRBD1|TRBJ2-3
CASSHEGTGAYTQYF
TGTGCCAGCTCACACGAAGGGACAGGGGCGTATACGCAGTATTTT
>TRBV7-9|NA|NA|TRBJ2-1
CASSSTRVHNEQFF
TGTGCCAGCAGCTCCACCCGGGTACACAATGAGCAGTTCTTC
>TRBV29-1|NA|NA|TRBJ1-2
CSVEDRNSLRYGYTF
TGCAGCGTTGAAGATCGGAACAGCCTTCGTTATGGCTACACCTTC
>TRBV10-3|NA|NA|TRBJ1-5
CAISESTRNQPQHF
TGTGCCATCAGTGAGTCGACTCGCAATCAGCCCCAGCATTTT
>TRBV6-1|NA|NA|TRBJ1-2
CASSEAPGRLYGYTF
TGTGCCAGCAGTGAAGCGCCAGGGCGCCTCTATGGCTACACCTTC
>TRBV5-1|NA|TRBD2|TRBJ2-5
CASSQGRREETQYF
TGCGCCAGCAGCCAGGGACGGCGGGAGGAGACCCAGTACTTC
>TRBV5-1|once|TRBD2|TRBJ2-7
CASSLEPGSSGGNSYEQYF
TGCGCCAGCAGCTTGGAGCCAGGAAGCTCGGGGGGGAACTCCTACGAGCAGTACTTC
>TRBV7-9|NA|TRBD2|TRBJ2-1
CASSRGGSSYNEQFF
TGTGCCAGCAGCCGGGGGGGCAGCTCCTACAATGAGCAGTTCTTC
>TRBV7-9|NA|NA|TRBJ2-3
CASSLGGPRTDTQYF
TGTGCCAGCAGCTTAGGCGGGCCCCGCACAGATACGCAGTATTTT
>TRBV7-2|once|TRBD2|TRBJ2-7
CASSSRPGTSGYEQYF
TGTGCCAGCAGCTCGAGACCCGGGACTAGCGGCTACGAGCAGTACTTC
>TRBV2|NA|NA|TRBJ1-1
CASGGWGPEAFF
TGTGCCAGCGGAGGGTGGGGTCCTGAAGCTTTCTTT
>TRBV30|NA|NA|TRBJ1-3
CAWSSPDSRGNTIYF
TGTGCCTGGAGTTCACCGGACAGTAGGGGAAACACCATATATTTT
>TRBV7-2|NA|TRBD2|TRBJ2-3
CASSLEGRGGPDTQYF
TGTGCCAGCAGCTTAGAGGGGCGGGGGGGCCCAGATACGCAGTATTTT
>TRBV6-4|NA|TRBD1|TRBJ2-1
CASSDRGQGVNEQFF
TGTGCCAGCAGTGACAGGGGACAGGGGGTGAATGAGCAGTTCTTC
>TRBV4-1|NA|TRBD2|TRBJ2-4
CASSQGLAGLVAKNIQYF
TGCGCCAGCAGTCAGGGACTAGCGGGGCTGGTAGCCAAAAACATTCAGTACTTC
>TRBV11-3|NA|NA|TRBJ2-1
CASSLQGTQDEQFF
TGTGCCAGCAGCTTACAGGGAACCCAGGATGAGCAGTTCTTC
>TRBV5-1|few|TRBD1|TRBJ1-1
CASSIQGVDTEAFF
TGCGCCAGCAGCATACAGGGGGTCGACACTGAAGCTTTCTTT
>TRBV28|NA|TRBD2|TRBJ2-7
CASSSWTTAGGPSVDEQYF
TGTGCCAGCAGTTCTTGGACCACGGCGGGAGGGCCTTCCGTCGACGAGCAGTACTTC
>TRBV7-9|NA|TRBD2|TRBJ2-7
CASSLIIAGGSYEQYF
TGTGCCAGCAGCTTAATAATAGCGGGGGGATCCTACGAGCAGTACTTC
>TRBV5-1|NA|TRBD2|TRBJ2-5
CASSLALAGAKETQYF
TGCGCCAGCAGCTTGGCCCTAGCGGGAGCGAAAGAGACCCAGTACTTC
>TRBV18|NA|TRBD1|TRBJ1-2
CASSPDRTYYGYTF
TGTGCCAGCTCACCGGACAGGACCTACTATGGCTACACCTTC
>TRBV30|NA|NA|TRBJ2-7
CAWSVGVAGGGEQYF
TGTGCCTGGAGTGTAGGGGTAGCAGGGGGAGGCGAGCAGTACTTC
>TRBV7-6|NA|TRBD1|TRBJ2-1
CASRTDPGTGVSVLWLFF
TGTGCCAGCAGAACCGACCCCGGGACAGGGGTGTCGGTTCTTTGGTTGTTCTTC
>TRBV9|NA|NA|TRBJ2-3
CASSEGWGLKQYF
TGTGCCAGCAGCGAAGGCTGGGGCCTGAAGCAGTATTTT
>TRBV14|NA|TRBD2|TRBJ2-7
CASSQVAGATYEQYF
TGTGCCAGCAGCCAAGTGGCGGGAGCGACTTACGAGCAGTACTTC
>TRBV6-5|NA|NA|TRBJ2-5
CASRGSQETQYF
TGTGCCAGCAGGGGGAGTCAAGAGACCCAGTACTTC
>TRBV9|NA|NA|TRBJ2-3
CASSARGDTQYF
TGTGCCAGCAGCGCCCGGGGGGATACGCAGTATTTT
>TRBV10-3|NA|TRBD1|TRBJ2-1
CAIHPGTGEKSSYNEQFF
TGTGCCATCCACCCTGGGACAGGGGAGAAGAGCTCCTACAATGAGCAGTTCTTC
>TRBV28|NA|NA|TRBJ1-3
CASSLAGTHSTGNTIYF
TGTGCCAGCAGTTTGGCCGGGACACACTCTACTGGAAACACCATATATTTT
>TRBV28|NA|TRBD2|TRBJ2-6
CASNGGSSGANVLTF
TGTGCCAGCAACGGGGGGAGCTCTGGGGCCAACGTCCTGACTTTC
>TRBV2|NA|TRBD1|TRBJ2-5
CASASLRGPETQYF
TGTGCCAGCGCCTCGTTGAGGGGGCCAGAGACCCAGTACTTC
>TRBV5-1|NA|NA|TRBJ2-5
CASSLGAGETQYF
TGCGCCAGCAGCTTGGGGGCAGGAGAGACCCAGTACTTC
>TRBV10-1|NA|TRBD2|TRBJ2-3
CASSEGLAGVPDTQYF
TGCGCCAGCAGTGAGGGACTAGCGGGAGTCCCAGATACGCAGTATTTT
>TRBV5-1|NA|TRBD1|TRBJ2-3
CASSWRMDRLSTDTQYF
TGCGCCAGCAGCTGGAGGATGGACAGGTTGAGCACAGATACGCAGTATTTT
>TRBV6-5|NA|NA|TRBJ2-2
CASIGQGFNTGELFF
TGTGCCAGCATCGGCCAGGGCTTTAACACCGGGGAGCTGTTTTTT
>TRBV4-1|NA|NA|TRBJ2-7
CASSQEPAQGKNEQYF
TGCGCCAGCAGCCAAGAACCCGCTCAGGGCAAGAACGAGCAGTACTTC
>TRBV28|NA|NA|TRBJ2-1
CASSPLSDNEQFF
TGTGCCAGCAGTCCCCTTTCCGACAATGAGCAGTTCTTC
>TRBV28|NA|TRBD2|TRBJ2-1
CASTQPTGTSGWDEQFF
TGTGCCAGCACTCAACCTACCGGGACTAGCGGGTGGGATGAGCAGTTCTTC
>TRBV5-1|NA|NA|TRBJ1-1
CASSLGVAGYTEAFF
TGCGCCAGCAGCTTGGGGGTTGCAGGGTACACTGAAGCTTTCTTT
>TRBV29-1|NA|NA|TRBJ1-1
CSVVGALLNTEAFF
TGCAGCGTTGTGGGCGCCTTATTGAACACTGAAGCTTTCTTT
>TRBV4-1|NA|TRBD2|TRBJ2-1
CASSLLAGGPSSYNEQFF
TGCGCCAGCAGCCTACTAGCGGGGGGCCCAAGCTCCTACAATGAGCAGTTCTTC
>TRBV4-2|NA|NA|TRBJ2-7
CASSQASLRDYSYEQYF
TGTGCCAGCAGCCAAGCATCACTACGGGATTACTCCTACGAGCAGTACTTC
>TRBV10-2|NA|NA|TRBJ2-7
CASSERLVAEQYF
TGCGCCAGCAGTGAGAGACTAGTGGCCGAGCAGTACTTC
>TRBV10-1|NA|NA|TRBJ2-5
CASSETRETQYF
TGCGCCAGCAGTGAGACCCGGGAGACCCAGTACTTC
>TRBV2|NA|NA|TRBJ1-1
CASLWGLGTEAFF
TGTGCCAGTCTGTGGGGGCTGGGCACTGAAGCTTTCTTT